Shown below are 2 T cell receptor beta chains from a single sample sequenced in a study of CXCR3-negative and CXCR3-positive naive CD8 T cells. Via 5' RACE with UMI labels, TRB cDNA libraries were prepared. For each CDR3 protein, TCRdb gives one entry from its re-call of the 5' RACE reads, without DNA. This table lists around 60,000 distinct CDR3 sequences. These receptors lack a known antigen. Study-wide results and caveats: Naive CXCR3-positive cells had TRB CDR3s more hydrophobic than those of CXCR3-negative naive cells.

Source material: naive CXCR3+ CD8+ T cells from blood. Subset described: CD45RO-CCR7+CD27+CD95- naive CD8+ T cells expressing CXCR3 (TNR3+). Receptors were obtained from a human donor in good health. Some clones in this sample may be carry-over from other donors' samples.

The chain links TRBV11-2 to TRBJ2-1. Germline values: CDR1 SGHAT, CDR2 FQNNGV. The length of the CDR3 is 11 residues. CDR3 in amino acids: CASSFTAEQFF.

The chain carries TRBV6-2 or TRBV6-3 and TRBJ2-3. From germline, CDR1 is MNHEY and CDR2 SVGEGT. The CDR3 extends over 13 amino acids. CDR3 loop: CASSYGVAGTQYF.